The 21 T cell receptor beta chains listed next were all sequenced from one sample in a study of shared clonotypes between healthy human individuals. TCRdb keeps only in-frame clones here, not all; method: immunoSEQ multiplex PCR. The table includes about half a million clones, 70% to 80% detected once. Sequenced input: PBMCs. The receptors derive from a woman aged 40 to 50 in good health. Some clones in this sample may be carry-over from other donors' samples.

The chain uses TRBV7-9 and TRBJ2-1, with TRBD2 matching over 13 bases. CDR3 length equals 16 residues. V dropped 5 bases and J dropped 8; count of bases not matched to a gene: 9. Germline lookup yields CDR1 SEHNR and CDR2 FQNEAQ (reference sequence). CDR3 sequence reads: CASSPRLAGGMYEQFF. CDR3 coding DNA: TGTGCCAGCAGCCCCCGACTAGCGGGAGGAATGTATGAGCAGTTCTTC.

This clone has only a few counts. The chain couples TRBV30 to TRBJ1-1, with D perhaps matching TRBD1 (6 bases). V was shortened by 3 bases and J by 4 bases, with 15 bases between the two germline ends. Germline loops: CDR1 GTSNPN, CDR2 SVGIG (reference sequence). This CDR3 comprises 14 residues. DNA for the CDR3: TGTGCCTGGAGAAAAGGGGGACCGATCACTGAAGCTTTCTTT. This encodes CAWRKGGPITEAFF.

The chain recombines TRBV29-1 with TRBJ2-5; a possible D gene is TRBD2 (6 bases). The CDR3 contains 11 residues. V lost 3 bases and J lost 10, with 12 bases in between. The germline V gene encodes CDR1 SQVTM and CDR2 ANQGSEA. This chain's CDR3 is CSVEEGQVQYF. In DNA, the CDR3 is TGCAGCGTTGAGGAGGGTCAGGTCCAGTACTTC.

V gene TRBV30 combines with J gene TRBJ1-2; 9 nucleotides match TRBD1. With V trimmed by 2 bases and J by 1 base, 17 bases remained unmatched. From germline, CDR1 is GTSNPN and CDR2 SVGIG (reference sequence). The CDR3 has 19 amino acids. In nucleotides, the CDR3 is TGTGCCTGGAGTCGCTTCCGAGGGACAGGGATTTTGGTTAACTATGGCTACACCTTC. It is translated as CAWSRFRGTGILVNYGYTF.

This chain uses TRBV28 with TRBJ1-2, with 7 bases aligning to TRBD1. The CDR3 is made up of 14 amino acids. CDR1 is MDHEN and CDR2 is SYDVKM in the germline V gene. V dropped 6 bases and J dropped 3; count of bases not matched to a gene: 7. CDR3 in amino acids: CASSPTGIDYGYTF. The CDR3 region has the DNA TGTGCCAGCAGCCCGACAGGGATTGACTATGGCTACACCTTC.

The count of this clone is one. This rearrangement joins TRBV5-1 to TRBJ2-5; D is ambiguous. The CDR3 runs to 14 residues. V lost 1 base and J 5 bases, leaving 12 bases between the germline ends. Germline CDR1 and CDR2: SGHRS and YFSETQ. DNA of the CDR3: TGCGCCAGCAGCTTGCAGTCGAGCCGGGAGACCCAGTACTTC. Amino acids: CASSLQSSRETQYF.

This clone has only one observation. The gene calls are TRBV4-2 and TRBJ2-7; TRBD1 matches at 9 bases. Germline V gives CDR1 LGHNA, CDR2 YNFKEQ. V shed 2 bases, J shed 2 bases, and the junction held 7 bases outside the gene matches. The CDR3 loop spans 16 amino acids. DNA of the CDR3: TGTGCCAGCAGCCAACAAACCGGGACAGGGACCTACGAGCAGTACTTC. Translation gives CASSQQTGTGTYEQYF.

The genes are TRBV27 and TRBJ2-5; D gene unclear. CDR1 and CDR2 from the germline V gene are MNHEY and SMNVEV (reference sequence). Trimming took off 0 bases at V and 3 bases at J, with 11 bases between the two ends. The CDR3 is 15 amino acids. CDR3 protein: CASSLSGNSKETQYF. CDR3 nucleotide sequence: TGTGCCAGCAGTTTATCGGGCAATTCTAAAGAGACCCAGTACTTC.

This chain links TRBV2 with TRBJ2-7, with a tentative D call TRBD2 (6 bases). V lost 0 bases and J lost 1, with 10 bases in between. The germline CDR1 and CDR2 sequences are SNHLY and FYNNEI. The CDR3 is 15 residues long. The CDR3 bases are TGTGCCAGCAGTGAAGCGGAGGAGGGGTCCTACGAGCAGTACTTC. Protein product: CASSEAEEGSYEQYF.

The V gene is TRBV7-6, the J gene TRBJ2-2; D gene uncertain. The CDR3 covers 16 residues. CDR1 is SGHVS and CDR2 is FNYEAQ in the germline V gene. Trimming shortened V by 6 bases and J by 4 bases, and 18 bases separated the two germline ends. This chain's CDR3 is CASSPTRYPSTGELFF. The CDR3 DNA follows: TGTGCCAGCAGTCCGACGCGCTACCCTTCCACCGGGGAGCTGTTTTTT. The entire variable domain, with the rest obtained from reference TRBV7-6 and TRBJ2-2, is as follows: GAGVSQSPRYKVTKRGQDVALRCDPISGHVSLYWYRQALGQGPEFLTYFNYEAQQDKSGLPNDRFSAERPEGSISTLTIQRTEQRDSAMYRCASSPTRYPSTGELFFGEGSRLTVL.

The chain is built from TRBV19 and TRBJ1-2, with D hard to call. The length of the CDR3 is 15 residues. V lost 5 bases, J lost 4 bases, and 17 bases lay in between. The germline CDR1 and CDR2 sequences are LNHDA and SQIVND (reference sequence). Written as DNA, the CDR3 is TGTGCCAGTAGTTCGCCGGGATTTAGGCTCTATGGCTACACCTTC. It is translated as CASSSPGFRLYGYTF.

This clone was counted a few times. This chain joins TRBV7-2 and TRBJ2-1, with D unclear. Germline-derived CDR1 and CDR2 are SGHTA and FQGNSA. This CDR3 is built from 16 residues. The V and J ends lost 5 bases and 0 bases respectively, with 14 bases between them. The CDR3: CASSPAGYYSYNEQFF. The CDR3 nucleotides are TGTGCCAGCAGCCCCGCCGGATACTACTCCTACAATGAGCAGTTCTTC.

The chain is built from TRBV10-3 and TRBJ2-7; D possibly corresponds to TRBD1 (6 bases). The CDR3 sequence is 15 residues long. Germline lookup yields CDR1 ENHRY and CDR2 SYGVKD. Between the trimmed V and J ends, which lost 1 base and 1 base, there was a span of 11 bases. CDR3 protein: CAISEYRARSYEQYF. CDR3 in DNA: TGTGCCATCAGTGAGTACAGGGCCCGATCCTACGAGCAGTACTTC.

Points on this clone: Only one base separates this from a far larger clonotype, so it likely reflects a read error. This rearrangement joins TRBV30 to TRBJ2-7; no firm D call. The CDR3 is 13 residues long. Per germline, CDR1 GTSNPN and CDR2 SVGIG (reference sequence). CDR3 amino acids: CVWSIATPGEQYF. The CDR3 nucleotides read TGTGTCTGGAGTATTGCTACCCCGGGTGAGCAGTACTTC.

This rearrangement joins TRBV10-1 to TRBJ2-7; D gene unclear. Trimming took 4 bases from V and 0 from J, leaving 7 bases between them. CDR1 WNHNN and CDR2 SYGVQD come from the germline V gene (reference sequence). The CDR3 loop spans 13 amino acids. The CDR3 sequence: CASSGPSSYEQYF. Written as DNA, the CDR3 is TGCGCCAGCAGTGGGCCGAGCTCCTACGAGCAGTACTTC.

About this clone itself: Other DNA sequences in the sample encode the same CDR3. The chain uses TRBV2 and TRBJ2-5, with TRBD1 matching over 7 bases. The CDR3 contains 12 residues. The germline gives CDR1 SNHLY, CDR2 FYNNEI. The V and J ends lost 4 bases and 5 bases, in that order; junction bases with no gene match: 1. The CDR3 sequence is CASSGQGETQYF. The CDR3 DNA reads TGTGCCAGCAGTGGACAGGGTGAGACCCAGTACTTC.

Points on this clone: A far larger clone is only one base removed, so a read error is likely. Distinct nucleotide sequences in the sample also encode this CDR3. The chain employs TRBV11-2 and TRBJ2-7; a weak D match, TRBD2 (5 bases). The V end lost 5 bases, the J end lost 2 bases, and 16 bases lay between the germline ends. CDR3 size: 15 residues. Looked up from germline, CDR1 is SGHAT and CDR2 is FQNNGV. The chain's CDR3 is CASSLRLAGPYEQYF. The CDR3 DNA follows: TGTGCCAGCAGCCTCCGACTGGCGGGTCCCTACGAGCAGTACTTC.

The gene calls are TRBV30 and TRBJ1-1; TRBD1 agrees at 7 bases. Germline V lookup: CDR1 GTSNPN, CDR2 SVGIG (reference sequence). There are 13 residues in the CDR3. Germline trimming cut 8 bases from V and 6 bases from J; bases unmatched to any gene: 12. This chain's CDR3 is CATQPQGVAEAFF. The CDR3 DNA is TGTGCCACCCAGCCCCAGGGGGTCGCTGAAGCTTTCTTT.

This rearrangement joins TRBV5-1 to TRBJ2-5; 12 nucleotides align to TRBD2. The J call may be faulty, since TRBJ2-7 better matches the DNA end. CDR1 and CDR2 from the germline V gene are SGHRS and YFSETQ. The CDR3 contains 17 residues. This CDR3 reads CASSTTTTSGSGYEQYF. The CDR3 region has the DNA TGCGCCAGCAGCACAACTACGACTAGCGGGAGTGGGTACGAGCAGTACTTC.

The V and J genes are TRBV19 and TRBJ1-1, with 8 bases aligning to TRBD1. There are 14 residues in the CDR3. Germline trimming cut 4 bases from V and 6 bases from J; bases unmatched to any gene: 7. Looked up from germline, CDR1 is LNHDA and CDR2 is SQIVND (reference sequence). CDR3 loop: CASSTGQGVSEAFF. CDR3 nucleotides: TGTGCCAGTAGTACTGGACAGGGTGTTTCTGAAGCTTTCTTT. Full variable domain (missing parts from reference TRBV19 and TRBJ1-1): DGGITQSPKYLFRKEGQNVTLSCEQNLNHDAMYWYRQDPGQGLRLIYYSQIVNDFQKGDIAEGYSVSREKKESFPLTVTSAQKNPTAFYLCASSTGQGVSEAFFGQGTRLTVV.

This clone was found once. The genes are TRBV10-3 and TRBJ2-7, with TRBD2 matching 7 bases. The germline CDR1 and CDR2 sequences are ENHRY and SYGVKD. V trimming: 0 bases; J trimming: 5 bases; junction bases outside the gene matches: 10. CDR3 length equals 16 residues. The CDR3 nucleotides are TGTGCCATCAGTGAGTCGCCTACCGGGGCGGGAGACGAGCAGTACTTC. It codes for CAISESPTGAGDEQYF.